The rows below give T cell receptor beta chains drawn from one sample of a study of T cell changes during pregnancy in multiple sclerosis. The method was immunoSEQ multiplex PCR; TCRdb's version includes in-frame clones alone and lacks a portion of them. This sample has tens of thousands of clones, with 80% to 95% found just once. The sequencing here drew on peripheral blood, taken in the first trimester of pregnancy. All receptors derive from a female donor in good health, enrolled as a control in a pregnancy study. The CDR3 runs from the conserved cysteine through the conserved F or W. D genes are given only for firm matches. Clone size is stated in some rows and not others, as once, few, many or a class when expanded.

J | V | D | size | CDR3 | DNA
TRBJ2-7 | TRBV5-1 | TRBD1 | NA | CASSQTTGFTEQYF | TGCGCCAGCAGCCAAACGACAGGGTTTACCGAGCAGTACTTC
TRBJ2-7 | TRBV4-1 | NA | NA | CASSQVPGAYEQYF | TGCGCCAGCAGCCAAGTCCCGGGGGCCTACGAGCAGTACTTC
TRBJ1-3 | TRBV7-7 | NA | NA | CASSLASSGNTIYF | TGTGCTAGCAGCTTAGCCAGCTCTGGAAACACCATATATTTT
TRBJ2-7 | TRBV6-6 | NA | NA | CASSYSRYEQYF | TGTGCCAGCAGTTACTCGAGGTACGAGCAGTACTTC
TRBJ2-7 | TRBV5-1 | NA | NA | CASSPAREAYEQYF | TGCGCCAGCAGCCCAGCCAGGGAGGCCTACGAGCAGTACTTC
TRBJ2-3 | TRBV11-2 | NA | NA | CASSLTDTQYF | TGTGCCAGCAGCCTCACAGATACGCAGTATTTT
TRBJ2-4 | TRBV5-4 | NA | NA | CASSFDSLAKNIQYF | TGTGCCAGCAGCTTTGACAGCCTAGCCAAAAACATTCAGTACTTC
TRBJ2-7 | TRBV19 | TRBD2 | NA | CASSTLAGGIYEQYF | TGTGCCAGTAGTACCCTAGCGGGAGGGATCTACGAGCAGTACTTC
TRBJ2-3 | TRBV9 | TRBD2 | once | CASKSGSGPDTQYF | TGTGCCAGCAAGAGCGGGAGTGGTCCAGATACGCAGTATTTT
TRBJ2-4 | TRBV7-6 | TRBD1 | NA | CASSSTTGGEGDIQYF | TGTGCCAGCAGCTCCACTACAGGGGGCGAAGGGGACATTCAGTACTTC
TRBJ1-1 | TRBV19 | TRBD1 | few | CASTQGAEAFF | TGTGCCAGCACCCAGGGGGCTGAAGCTTTCTTT
TRBJ2-1 | TRBV5-1 | NA | NA | CASSPDTYNEQFF | TGCGCCAGCAGCCCGGACACCTACAATGAGCAGTTCTTC
TRBJ1-1 | TRBV19 | TRBD1 | NA | CASSVQGLMNTEAFF | TGTGCCAGTAGTGTACAGGGGTTAATGAACACTGAAGCTTTCTTT
TRBJ1-2 | TRBV28 | NA | once | CASSFSPRDTNYGYTF | TGTGCCAGCAGTTTTTCCCCCCGGGATACTAACTATGGCTACACCTTC
TRBJ2-1 | TRBV5-1 | TRBD2 | once | CASGTLSGSSYNEQFF | TGCGCCAGCGGGACCCTGAGCGGGAGCTCCTACAATGAGCAGTTCTTC
TRBJ1-6 | TRBV2 | NA | NA | CASSVYSSGSPLHF | TGTGCCAGCAGTGTGTACAGTTCGGGGTCACCCCTCCACTTT
TRBJ2-1 | TRBV5-6 | NA | NA | CASVQGTQISYNEQFF | TGTGCCAGCGTGCAAGGGACACAGATCTCCTACAATGAGCAGTTCTTC
TRBJ1-3 | TRBV2 | NA | once | CASRLGTYSGNTIYF | TGTGCCAGCAGGCTTGGGACTTACTCTGGAAACACCATATATTTT
TRBJ2-3 | TRBV21-1 | NA | NA | CASPRGGRADTQYF | TGTGCCTCCCCCCGGGGGGGGCGCGCAGATACGCAGTATTTT
TRBJ1-1 | TRBV30 | NA | once | CAWRRGLGIDRNLMNTEAFF | TGTGCCTGGAGAAGGGGCTTGGGCATCGACAGGAACCTAATGAACACTGAAGCTTTCTTT
TRBJ2-7 | TRBV11-3 | NA | NA | CASSFRAPDEGNEQYF | TGTGCCAGCAGCTTCCGGGCCCCCGACGAGGGAAACGAGCAGTACTTC
TRBJ2-5 | TRBV4-2 | TRBD2 | NA | CASSQTSGRRQETQYF | TGTGCCAGCAGCCAGACTAGCGGAAGAAGGCAAGAGACCCAGTACTTC
TRBJ2-1 | TRBV4-2 | TRBD2 | once | CASSQERLAGNEQFF | TGTGCCAGCAGCCAAGAGAGACTAGCGGGCAATGAGCAGTTCTTC
TRBJ2-1 | TRBV30 | TRBD1 | once | CAWTPIGTAWDEQFF | TGTGCCTGGACCCCTATCGGGACAGCTTGGGATGAGCAGTTCTTC
TRBJ1-3 | TRBV2 | NA | few | CASTQEVGNTIYF | TGTGCCAGCACCCAGGAGGTCGGAAACACCATATATTTT
TRBJ1-1 | TRBV5-6 | NA | NA | CASNRAGARTEAFF | TGTGCCAGCAACCGGGCAGGGGCGCGCACTGAAGCTTTCTTT
TRBJ2-6 | TRBV15 | NA | NA | CATSRDSGQGFPGANVLTF | TGTGCCACCAGCAGAGATTCGGGGCAGGGGTTCCCTGGGGCCAACGTCCTGACTTTC
TRBJ1-1 | TRBV5-6 | TRBD1 | NA | CASSSGGPEAFF | TGTGCCAGCAGCTCAGGGGGTCCTGAAGCTTTCTTT
TRBJ2-3 | TRBV30 | TRBD2 | NA | CAWSWGGSPDTQYF | TGTGCCTGGAGTTGGGGCGGGAGCCCAGATACGCAGTATTTT
TRBJ2-7 | TRBV6-5 | NA | once | CASSYSTGEDGWEQYF | TGTGCCAGCAGTTACTCGACGGGGGAGGACGGTTGGGAGCAGTACTTC
TRBJ2-1 | TRBV5-5 | TRBD2 | NA | CASSLAVGGLVFNEQFF | TGTGCCAGCAGCTTGGCGGTCGGGGGACTAGTTTTCAATGAGCAGTTCTTC
TRBJ2-2 | TRBV5-1 | NA | NA | CASSLVILADGELFF | TGCGCCAGCAGCTTGGTTATACTAGCAGACGGGGAGCTGTTTTTT
TRBJ2-2 | TRBV7-6 | NA | NA | CATRSGTGELFF | TGTGCCACTCGTAGCGGAACCGGGGAGCTGTTTTTT
TRBJ2-2 | TRBV6-5 | NA | NA | CASSYSNRANTGELFF | TGTGCCAGCAGTTACTCGAACCGCGCGAACACCGGGGAGCTGTTTTTT
TRBJ1-1 | TRBV15 | NA | NA | CATSRVGGREAFF | TGTGCCACCAGCAGAGTGGGAGGGAGAGAAGCTTTCTTT